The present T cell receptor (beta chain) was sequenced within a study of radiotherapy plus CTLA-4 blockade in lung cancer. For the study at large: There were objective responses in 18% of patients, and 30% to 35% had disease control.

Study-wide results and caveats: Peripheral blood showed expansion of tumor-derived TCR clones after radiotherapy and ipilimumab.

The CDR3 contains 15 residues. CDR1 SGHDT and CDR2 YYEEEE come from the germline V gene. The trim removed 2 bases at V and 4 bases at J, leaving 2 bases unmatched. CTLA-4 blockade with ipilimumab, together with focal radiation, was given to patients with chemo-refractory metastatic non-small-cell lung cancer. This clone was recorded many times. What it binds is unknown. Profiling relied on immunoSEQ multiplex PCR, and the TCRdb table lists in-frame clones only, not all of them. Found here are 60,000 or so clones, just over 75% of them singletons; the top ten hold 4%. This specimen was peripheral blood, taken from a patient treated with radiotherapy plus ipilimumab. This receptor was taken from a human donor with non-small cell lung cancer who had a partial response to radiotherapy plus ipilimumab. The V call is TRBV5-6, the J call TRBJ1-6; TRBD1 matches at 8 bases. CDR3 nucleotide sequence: TGTGCCAGCAGCTTCAGGGGGCGGTATAATTCACCCCTCCACTTT. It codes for CASSFRGRYNSPLHF.